The 3 T cell receptor beta chains below were found in one sample sequenced in a study of T cells in Graves' hyperthyroidism and ophthalmopathy. Researchers took RNA transcripts and amplified the TCR beta CDR3 regions from them. First-round RT-PCR targeting the TCR CDR3 was performed with the HTBI primer set. TCRdb reprocessed the multiplex PCR reads via MiXCR and lists one record per CDR3 protein. The sample gives under 550,000 distinct CDR3 sequences, roughly 13% of which show up once; about 4.9% is in the top ten. The sample consisted of blood. All receptors come from a woman aged 18-35 years with Graves' hyperthyroidism.

In DNA form, the CDR3 reads TGTGCCAGCAGCTTACAGCCTTCAACTAATGAAAAACTGTTTTTT. Its protein is CASSLQPSTNEKLFF. The chain joins TRBV7-8 to TRBJ1-4; D unresolved. The germline V gene encodes CDR1 SGHVS and CDR2 FQNEAQ. The V and J ends lost 2 bases and 0 bases respectively, with 7 bases between them. The CDR3 extends over 15 amino acids.

This clonotype has more than one count but fewer than ten. The chain's CDR3 is CASSVEPRDSFYGYTF. In nucleotides, the CDR3 is TGTGCCAGCAGCGTAGAACCCCGGGACAGCTTCTATGGCTACACCTTC. The chain employs TRBV9 and TRBJ1-2; the match to TRBD1 covers 7 bases. This CDR3 spans 16 amino acids. V shed 0 bases, J shed 4 bases, and the junction held 9 bases outside the gene matches. Per germline, CDR1 SGDLS and CDR2 YYNGEE.

This clonotype has a count of ten or more. The rearrangement links TRBV28 to TRBJ2-7, with 8 bases lining up with TRBD1. The CDR3 is 15 amino acids. The trim removed 3 bases at V and 3 bases at J, leaving 7 bases unmatched. The V gene's germline CDR1 is MDHEN and CDR2 SYDVKM. This chain's CDR3 is CASSFPPTGGYEQYF. CDR3 nucleotide sequence: TGTGCCAGCAGTTTTCCCCCCACAGGGGGCTACGAGCAGTACTTC.